This T cell receptor beta chain was found in a study of OX40 agonist ivuxolimab in advanced cancers. Broader study findings: Both CD4+ and CD8+ T cell populations in blood had undergone clonal expansion by week 6 at 0.1 to 3.0 mg/kg. There were, on average, more expanded clones in CD8+ T cells than in CD4+. Certain nonresponders additionally had low normalized T-cell clonal expansion. Partly responding patients at 0.1-3.0 mg/kg showed some of the smallest clonal expansion.

Turning to this clone: What it binds is unknown. Sequence at one end of the junction differs from germline and may be a read error.

The CDR3 is made up of 13 amino acids. Germline loops: CDR1 SSHAT, CDR2 FNYEAQ (reference sequence). Sequencing was performed with immunoSEQ multiplex PCR; in TCRdb, only in-frame clones are kept and a portion is missing. There are about 18,000 clones in the sample; 55% to 80% occur only once, and 20% to 25% lies in the top ten. The V and J genes are TRBV7-7 and TRBJ1-5, with D possibly matching TRBD1 (6 bases). This clonotype was sampled from an adult with an advanced solid tumor such as melanoma, head and neck, liver or kidney cancer. The source was CD4+ or CD8+ T cells sorted from blood, collected in a trial of the OX40 agonist ivuxolimab. The CDR3 nucleotides read TGTGCTAGCAGCCCACAGGGTTGGCAGCCCCAGCATTTT. This sequence encodes CASSPQGWQPQHF.